This T cell receptor beta chain was found in a study of cytomegalovirus exposure and HLA in healthy donors. TCRdb keeps only in-frame clones here, not all; method: immunoSEQ multiplex PCR. The sample carries about 160,000 clones, roughly nine tenths recorded once. From germline, CDR1 is LNHDA and CDR2 SQIVND (reference sequence). This CDR3 has 14 residues. Between the trimmed V and J ends, which lost 5 bases and 4 bases, there was a span of 11 bases. Sequencing used PBMCs. This chain uses TRBV19 with TRBJ1-4; D call uncertain. The clonotype originates from a woman aged 25 to 39 in good health and CMV-seronegative. Written as DNA, the CDR3 is TGTGCCAGTAGTCCCGGGCGGTATAATGAAAAACTGTTTTTT. This gives the protein CASSPGRYNEKLFF.